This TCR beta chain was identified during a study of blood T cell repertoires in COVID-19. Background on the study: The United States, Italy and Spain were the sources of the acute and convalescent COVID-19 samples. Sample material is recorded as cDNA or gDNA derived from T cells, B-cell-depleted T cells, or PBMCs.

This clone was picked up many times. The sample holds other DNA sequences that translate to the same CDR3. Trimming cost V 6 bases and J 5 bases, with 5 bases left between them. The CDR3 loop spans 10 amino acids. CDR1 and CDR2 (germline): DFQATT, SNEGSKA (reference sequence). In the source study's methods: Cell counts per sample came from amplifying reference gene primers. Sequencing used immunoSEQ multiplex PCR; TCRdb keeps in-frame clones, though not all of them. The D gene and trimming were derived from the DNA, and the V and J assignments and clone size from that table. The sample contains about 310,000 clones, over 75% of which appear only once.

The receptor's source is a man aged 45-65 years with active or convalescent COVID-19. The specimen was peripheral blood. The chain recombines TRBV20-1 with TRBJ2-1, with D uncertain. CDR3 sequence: CSASDNEQFF. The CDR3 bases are TGCAGTGCGTCGGACAATGAGCAGTTCTTC.